These 22 T cell receptor beta chains originate from one sample sequenced in a study of CD8 T cells in ankylosing spondylitis. Study results and limitations: Characteristic of ankylosing spondylitis blood, it appeared, was a TCR beta motif comprising roughly eight highly homologous variants.

Their antigen targets remain unknown. TCRdb reprocessed the 5' RACE reads via MiXCR and lists one record per CDR3 protein. The sample holds around 490,000 distinct CDR3 sequences, approximately 5% seen once. Input material: blood, either unsorted or a sorted T cell fraction (not recorded which). The receptor source for this set is a male donor with ankylosing spondylitis.

Many counts were recorded for this clonotype. The rearrangement links TRBV4-3 to TRBJ1-2; D not resolved. Per germline, CDR1 LGHNA and CDR2 YSLEER. This CDR3 is built from 17 residues. Trimming took off 0 bases at V and 0 bases at J, with 14 bases between the two ends. The CDR3 spells CASSQDWAGRANYGYTF. CDR3 DNA: TGCGCCAGCAGCCAAGATTGGGCCGGGAGAGCTAACTATGGCTACACCTTC.

This clonotype was recorded many times. The V call is TRBV12-5, the J call TRBJ1-1; TRBD1 aligns across 7 bases. The CDR3 covers 15 residues. V lost 6 bases to trimming and J lost 6 bases; unmatched junction nucleotides: 13. The germline gives CDR1 LGHNT, CDR2 FRNRAP. DNA of the CDR3: TGTGCTAGTGGGGGAACAGGGGAAGGGATTGCTGAAGCTTTCTTT. Its protein is CASGGTGEGIAEAFF.

This clonotype was counted at least ten times. The chain combines TRBV6-2 or TRBV6-3 with TRBJ2-1; D ambiguous. CDR1 and CDR2 (germline): MNHEY, SVGEGT. Trimming shortened V by 2 bases and J by 7 bases, and 6 bases separated the two germline ends. The CDR3 loop spans 12 amino acids. This CDR3 reads CASSYTLNEQFF. The DNA for the CDR3 is TGTGCCAGCAGTTACACCCTGAATGAGCAGTTCTTC.

The table lists this clonotype with a few counts. The J gene is TRBJ2-3, the V gene TRBV6-2 or TRBV6-3, with D tentatively TRBD1 (5 bases). CDR1 MNHEY and CDR2 SVGEGT come from the germline V gene. V lost 8 bases to trimming and J lost 4 bases, with 7 bases between them. The CDR3 contains 11 residues. Here the CDR3 reads CASGHPDTQYF. The CDR3 DNA sequence: TGTGCCAGCGGACACCCAGATACGCAGTATTTT.

The chain combines TRBV20-1 with TRBJ2-7; 10 bases align to TRBD2. V dropped 2 bases and J dropped 2; count of bases not matched to a gene: 6. The CDR3 runs 15 residues. Germline CDR1 and CDR2: DFQATT and SNEGSKA (reference sequence). The CDR3 sequence is CSARPGTSVTYEQYF. The CDR3 DNA reads as TGCAGTGCTAGACCCGGGACTAGCGTAACCTACGAGCAGTACTTC.

This clonotype has ten or more counts. The rearrangement links TRBV5-1 to TRBJ1-2; D is ambiguous. CDR1 is SGHRS and CDR2 is YFSETQ in the germline V gene. Trimming removed 1 base at V and 0 bases at J, with 13 bases between. The CDR3 length is 16 residues. CDR3 sequence reads: CASSLPPDGANYGYTF. The CDR3 bases are TGCGCCAGCAGCTTGCCCCCTGACGGAGCTAACTATGGCTACACCTTC.

This clonotype has at least ten counts. The V call is TRBV2, the J call TRBJ2-1, with 9 bases aligning to TRBD1. With 10 bases clipped from V and 4 bases from J, the junction kept 11 bases outside the gene matches. Germline values: CDR1 SNHLY, CDR2 FYNNEI. CDR3 length equals 15 residues. DNA for the CDR3: TGTGCCATCAAGCTTAGACAGGGGGAATACAATGAGCAGTTCTTC. Residues: CAIKLRQGEYNEQFF.

The table lists this clonotype with many counts. The chain recombines TRBV5-1 with TRBJ1-4; TRBD1 agrees at 8 bases. Trimming took 4 bases from V and 6 from J; bases not matched to a gene: 5. This CDR3 is built from 14 residues. Germline V lookup: CDR1 SGHRS, CDR2 YFSETQ. The CDR3 protein is CASSPDRVHEKLFF. The CDR3 coding sequence is TGCGCCAGCAGCCCGGACAGGGTACATGAAAAACTGTTTTTT.

V usage is TRBV7-2 and J usage is TRBJ2-7; 8 nucleotides align to TRBD1. The CDR3 has 15 amino acids. Germline V gene sequence: CDR1 SGHTA, CDR2 FQGNSA. The V and J ends lost 1 base and 3 bases, in that order; junction bases with no gene match: 5. CDR3 coding DNA: TGTGCCAGCAGCTTAGTACAGGGGGTATTCTACGAGCAGTACTTC. Amino acids: CASSLVQGVFYEQYF. Together with reference TRBV7-2 and TRBJ2-7, the CDR3 gives the full variable domain: GAGVSQSPSNKVTEKGKDVELRCDPISGHTALYWYRQSLGQGLEFLIYFQGNSAPDKSGLPSDRFSAERTGGSVSTLTIQRTQQEDSAVYLCASSLVQGVFYEQYFGPGTRLTVT.

A note on this clonotype: A much more abundant neighbour one base away suggests this may be a read error. The chain has TRBV28 and TRBJ2-2; D unresolved. Trimming cost V 10 bases and J 7 bases, with 19 bases left between them. The CDR3 runs 14 residues. Germline CDR1 MDHEN, CDR2 SYDVKM. CDR3 in amino acids: CANRRTSGNGELFF. DNA of the CDR3: TGTGCCAACAGACGTACGTCAGGAAACGGGGAGCTGTTTTTT.

This clonotype was counted ten times or more. V usage is TRBV20-1 and J usage is TRBJ2-3; 9 bases match TRBD2. The length of the CDR3 is 16 residues. The J segment lost 0 bases and the V segment lost 1 base, leaving 5 bases of the junction unmatched. From germline, CDR1 is DFQATT and CDR2 SNEGSKA (reference sequence). The CDR3 coding sequence is TGCAGTGCTAGAGGGGCTAGCGGGACTAGCACAGATACGCAGTATTTT. As protein: CSARGASGTSTDTQYF.

The sample holds many counts of this clonotype. The rearrangement links TRBV12-3 or TRBV12-4 to TRBJ1-5; 7 bases match TRBD1. CDR3 length: 13 amino acids. V dropped 6 bases and J dropped 4; count of bases not matched to a gene: 3. CDR3 residues: CASSSTGNQPQHF. CDR3 in DNA: TGTGCCAGCAGCTCGACAGGGAATCAGCCCCAGCATTTT.

V gene TRBV20-1 combines with J gene TRBJ2-2, with a weak D call TRBD2 (6 bases). Germline CDR1 is DFQATT and CDR2 is SNEGSKA (reference sequence). The CDR3 has 14 amino acids. Trimming stripped 6 bases from V and 1 base from J, with 12 bases between. In DNA form, the CDR3 reads TGCAGTGCCGCGGGACGGCTGAACACCGGGGAGCTGTTTTTT. It translates to CSAAGRLNTGELFF.

This clonotype was counted ten times or more. The chain uses TRBV29-1 and TRBJ2-6, with 11 bases identical to TRBD1. Per germline, CDR1 SQVTM and CDR2 ANQGSEA. There are 17 residues in the CDR3. The trim removed 4 bases at V and 0 bases at J, leaving 5 bases unmatched. The CDR3 loop reads CSVAGTGGYSGANVLTF. The CDR3, as DNA: TGCAGCGTTGCCGGGACAGGGGGTTACTCTGGGGCCAACGTCCTGACTTTC.

The chain combines TRBV21-1 with TRBJ2-3; TRBD2, as called in the table, went unchecked against the DNA. TRBV21-1 is assigned pseudogene status. This CDR3 comprises 16 residues. CDR3 sequence reads: CASSKEAGGPTDTQYF. DNA for the CDR3: TGTGCCAGCAGCAAAGAAGCGGGGGGCCCTACAGATACGCAGTATTTT.

This chain links TRBV7-8 with TRBJ2-3, with 7 bases aligning to TRBD1. Unmatched junction bases numbered 3, after V lost 5 bases and J lost 1 base. The CDR3 has 14 residues. CDR1 and CDR2 from the germline V gene are SGHVS and FQNEAQ. CDR3 bases: TGTGCCAGCAGCCAGGACAGGCGCACAGATACGCAGTATTTT. Amino acid sequence: CASSQDRRTDTQYF.

This clonotype was recorded at least ten times. The chain joins TRBV4-3 to TRBJ1-1; D call uncertain. Trimming stripped 0 bases from V and 1 base from J, with 12 bases between. Germline loops: CDR1 LGHNA, CDR2 YSLEER. The CDR3 length is 16 residues. CDR3 DNA sequence: TGCGCCAGCAGCCAAGACCCACAGAATCCGAACACTGAAGCTTTCTTT. Protein: CASSQDPQNPNTEAFF.

This clonotype was picked up a small number of times. This chain uses TRBV30 with TRBJ2-2; D unresolved. The ends were cut back, 3 bases at V and 0 bases at J, with 11 bases in the middle. This CDR3 comprises 15 residues. In germline, CDR1 is GTSNPN, CDR2 SVGIG (reference sequence). In DNA form, the CDR3 reads TGTGCCTGGAGGACGACGGGCGCGAACACCGGGGAGCTGTTTTTT. Translation gives CAWRTTGANTGELFF.

This clonotype was detected ten times or more. This rearrangement joins TRBV20-1 to TRBJ2-7, with D possibly being TRBD1 (6 bases). CDR3 length: 13 residues. The ends were cut back, 6 bases at V and 5 bases at J, with 17 bases in the middle. CDR1 is DFQATT and CDR2 is SNEGSKA in the germline V gene (reference sequence). The CDR3 sequence is CSALVGSGDEQYF. Here the CDR3 DNA reads TGCAGTGCCCTCGTAGGTTCAGGGGACGAGCAGTACTTC.

This clonotype showed up just a few times. The J gene is TRBJ2-5, the V gene TRBV29-1, with a weak D call TRBD1 (5 bases). This CDR3 is 12 amino acids long. Germline V lookup: CDR1 SQVTM, CDR2 ANQGSEA. V was clipped by 6 bases and J by 5 bases, with 13 bases between them. This CDR3 reads CSVVNAGETQYF. The DNA for the CDR3 is TGCAGCGTGGTGAACGCAGGGGAGACCCAGTACTTC.

This clonotype has ten or more counts. The rearrangement links TRBV12-3 or TRBV12-4 to TRBJ2-3; 8 positions agree with TRBD2. V shed 5 bases, J shed 4 bases, and the junction held 5 bases outside the gene matches. This CDR3 spans 14 amino acids. In nucleotides, the CDR3 is TGTGCCAGCAGTCGGAGCGGGAGTGCAGATACGCAGTATTTT. Encoded protein: CASSRSGSADTQYF.

In this sample, this clonotype turned up a few times. V usage is TRBV12-3 or TRBV12-4 and J usage is TRBJ2-1, with TRBD2 matching 10 bases. The CDR3 covers 15 residues. J gave up 7 bases and V 6 bases, and 9 bases lay outside the gene matches. CDR3 sequence: CASRPQAGGLNEQFF. As DNA, the CDR3 is TGTGCCAGCAGACCCCAAGCGGGGGGGCTTAATGAGCAGTTCTTC.